This entry lists 24 T cell receptor beta chains sequenced from one sample in a study of T cells in localized non-small cell lung cancer. Here immunoSEQ multiplex PCR was the method, and the copy in TCRdb shows in-frame clones only, minus some. The sample shows 25,000 to 30,000 clones, approximately 92% of them seen only once. Sample: peripheral blood mononuclear cells, taken before any cancer treatment. The receptors were sampled from a woman aged 35 to 70 with stage III lung adenocarcinoma.

This rearrangement joins TRBV7-2 to TRBJ1-1; D is undetermined. Germline CDR1 reads SGHTA; CDR2 reads FQGNSA. This CDR3 region has 14 residues. The germline V and J ends were trimmed by 5 bases and 6 bases, with 16 bases remaining between them. The CDR3 region is CASSPGGEMSEAFF. The CDR3 DNA reads as TGTGCCAGCAGCCCCGGTGGCGAGATGTCTGAAGCTTTCTTT.

This clone was observed a few times. This chain joins TRBV5-1 and TRBJ1-1; possibly TRBD1 for D (5 bases). Trimming removed 4 bases at V and 0 bases at J, with 19 bases between. CDR3 length equals 17 residues. Germline lookup yields CDR1 SGHRS and CDR2 YFSETQ. The CDR3: CASSLELIDSLNTEAFF. DNA for the CDR3: TGCGCCAGCAGCCTAGAACTAATCGACAGCTTGAACACTGAAGCTTTCTTT.

The gene calls are TRBV6-6 and TRBJ1-1, with a tentative D call TRBD1 (6 bases). Germline V gives CDR1 MNHNY, CDR2 SVGAGI (reference sequence). The CDR3 is made up of 13 amino acids. Deletions cut 0 bases from V and 5 bases from J, with 7 bases between. CDR3: CASSYSTGTEAFF. The CDR3 DNA is TGTGCCAGCAGTTACTCGACAGGAACTGAAGCTTTCTTT.

The chain links TRBV4-1 to TRBJ2-1, with D unclear. Trimming cost V 4 bases and J 6 bases, with 19 bases left between them. In germline, CDR1 is MGHRA, CDR2 YSYEKL. The CDR3 extends over 16 amino acids. For the CDR3, the DNA is TGCGCCAGCAGCCCTTACACCTCTACTCCTGGCAATGAGCAGTTCTTC. Residues: CASSPYTSTPGNEQFF.

The chain has TRBV5-1 and TRBJ1-1; possibly TRBD1 for D (6 bases). Germline V gene data show CDR1 as SGHRS and CDR2 as YFSETQ. This CDR3 is 14 amino acids long. V lost 0 bases, J lost 1 base, and 7 bases lay in between. The CDR3 bases are TGCGCCAGCAGCTTGGGACAGGCGAACACTGAAGCTTTCTTT. Translating it yields CASSLGQANTEAFF.

The chain uses TRBV10-2 and TRBJ2-5; D remains ambiguous. The CDR3 extends over 12 amino acids. V lost 0 bases, J lost 6 bases, and 5 bases lay in between. The V gene's germline CDR1 is WSHSY and CDR2 SAAADI. CDR3 DNA: TGCGCCAGCAGTGAGTCGGCCAAGACCCAGTACTTC. Translation gives CASSESAKTQYF.

The chain joins TRBV30 to TRBJ1-3, with D uncertain. Looked up from germline, CDR1 is GTSNPN and CDR2 is SVGIG (reference sequence). The V end lost 4 bases, the J end lost 8 bases, and 15 bases lay between the germline ends. This CDR3 region has 13 residues. CDR3 amino acids: CAWKDPSIYTIYF. Written as DNA, the CDR3 is TGTGCCTGGAAGGACCCCTCTATCTACACCATATATTTT.

The rearrangement uses TRBV15 and TRBJ2-5; the D call may be TRBD1 or TRBD2 (5 bases each). Germline values: CDR1 LNHNV, CDR2 YYDKDF (reference sequence). Between the trimmed V and J ends, which lost 1 base and 6 bases, there was a span of 9 bases. CDR3 size: 13 residues. CDR3: CATSRGGEKTQYF. CDR3 bases: TGTGCCACCAGCAGAGGAGGGGAAAAGACCCAGTACTTC. Full variable domain (missing parts from reference TRBV15 and TRBJ2-5): DAMVIQNPRYQVTQFGKPVTLSCSQTLNHNVMYWYQQKSSQAPKLLFHYYDKDFNNEADTPDNFQSRRPNTSFCFLDIRSPGLGDTAMYLCATSRGGEKTQYFGPGTRLLVL.

The chain is built from TRBV11-2 and TRBJ1-4; tentative D call: TRBD1 (5 bases). CDR1 and CDR2 (germline): SGHAT, FQNNGV. The V end was cut by 1 base, the J end by 2 bases, with 8 bases between. This CDR3 comprises 15 residues. CDR3 DNA: TGTGCCAGCAGCTTAGCAGGGCGGACTAATGAAAAACTGTTTTTT. It codes for CASSLAGRTNEKLFF.

The V gene is TRBV5-5, the J gene TRBJ2-7; 13 bases map to TRBD2. The CDR3 has 15 amino acids. Germline CDR1 SGHKS, CDR2 YYEKEE (reference sequence). Germline trimming cut 3 bases from V and 3 bases from J; bases unmatched to any gene: 3. CDR3 sequence reads: CASSSGLAGIYEQYF. The CDR3 DNA is TGTGCCAGCAGCTCGGGACTAGCGGGGATCTACGAGCAGTACTTC. Drawing the rest from reference TRBV5-5 and TRBJ2-7, the complete variable domain is DAGVTQSPTHLIKTRGQQVTLRCSPISGHKSVSWYQQVLGQGPQFIFQYYEKEERGRGNFPDRFSARQFPNYSSELNVNALLLGDSALYLCASSSGLAGIYEQYFGPGTRLTVT.

The chain has TRBV5-1 and TRBJ1-1; D gene ambiguous. Germline CDR1 reads SGHRS; CDR2 reads YFSETQ. V was clipped by 0 bases and J by 5 bases, with 11 bases between them. The length of the CDR3 is 14 residues. The CDR3 coding sequence is TGCGCCAGCAGCTTGGCCGGAACGGGGACTGAAGCTTTCTTT. Protein sequence: CASSLAGTGTEAFF. The variable domain in full, with the rest retrieved from reference TRBV5-1 and TRBJ1-1, is KAGVTQTPRYLIKTRGQQVTLSCSPISGHRSVSWYQQTPGQGLQFLFEYFSETQRNKGNFPGRFSGRQFSNSRSEMNVSTLELGDSALYLCASSLAGTGTEAFFGQGTRLTVV.

This chain connects TRBV18 to TRBJ1-6; 7 bases are a match to TRBD1. Trimming cost V 4 bases and J 8 bases; bases outside gene matches: 5. This CDR3 is 14 amino acids long. The germline gives CDR1 KGHSH, CDR2 LQKENI. The CDR3 spells CASSLQGRDSPLHF. The CDR3 DNA reads as TGTGCCAGCTCACTACAGGGGAGGGATTCACCCCTCCACTTT.

This clone appeared once. The chain employs TRBV15 and TRBJ2-1; TRBD2 might be the D (6 bases). Deletions cut 0 bases from V and 3 bases from J, with 12 bases between. CDR1 is LNHNV and CDR2 is YYDKDF in the germline V gene (reference sequence). This CDR3 is built from 16 residues. Here the CDR3 reads CATSRDGRDFYNEQFF. The CDR3 DNA sequence: TGTGCCACCAGCAGAGATGGGCGGGATTTCTACAATGAGCAGTTCTTC.

The rearrangement joins TRBV18 to TRBJ2-2, with 9 bases that match TRBD2. V gave up 5 bases and J gave up 0 bases; unmatched junction bases: 4. This CDR3 region has 16 residues. CDR1 and CDR2 (germline): KGHSH, LQKENI. The CDR3 DNA reads as TGTGCCAGCTCAGCCGGACTAGCGTCGAACACCGGGGAGCTGTTTTTT. Residues: CASSAGLASNTGELFF. Full variable domain (remainder filled in from reference TRBV18 and TRBJ2-2): NAGVMQNPRHLVRRRGQEARLRCSPMKGHSHVYWYRQLPEEGLKFMVYLQKENIIDESGMPKERFSAEFPKEGPSILRIQQVVRGDSAAYFCASSAGLASNTGELFFGEGSRLTVL.

The gene calls are TRBV7-9 and TRBJ1-3, with D unresolved. Germline V lookup: CDR1 SEHNR, CDR2 FQNEAQ (reference sequence). The CDR3 length is 14 residues. Between the trimmed V and J ends, which lost 5 bases and 0 bases, there was a span of 8 bases. CDR3 residues: CASSTVLSGNTIYF. The CDR3 DNA reads TGTGCCAGCAGCACAGTCCTCTCTGGAAACACCATATATTTT.

A single count supports this clone. The V call is TRBV5-1, the J call TRBJ1-4, with D unresolved. CDR3 length: 13 residues. V was cut by 5 bases and J by 0 bases, with 5 bases left in between. The germline gives CDR1 SGHRS, CDR2 YFSETQ. The CDR3 loop reads CASSPATNEKLFF. The CDR3 nucleotides are TGCGCCAGCAGTCCTGCAACTAATGAAAAACTGTTTTTT.

The CDR3: CASSQDVTTEAFF. Written as DNA, the CDR3 is TGCGCCAGCAGCCAAGATGTAACCACTGAAGCTTTCTTT. The chain carries TRBV4-1 and TRBJ1-1; D is ambiguous. Germline V CDR1 and CDR2: MGHRA, YSYEKL. Trimming stripped 0 bases from V and 4 bases from J, with 6 bases between. The CDR3 sequence is 13 residues long.

This clone appeared a single time. V and J are TRBV30 and TRBJ1-1; 8 bases match TRBD1. The ends lost 5 bases at V and 4 bases at J; junction bases unmatched: 9. The CDR3 has 14 amino acids. Germline CDR1 GTSNPN, CDR2 SVGIG (reference sequence). In nucleotides, the CDR3 is TGTGCCTGGCAGACAGGGGCCCCGGGCACTGAAGCTTTCTTT. This codes for CAWQTGAPGTEAFF.

V gene TRBV7-2 combines with J gene TRBJ2-5; tentatively, D is TRBD1 or TRBD2 (6 bases each). This CDR3 is 13 amino acids long. In germline, CDR1 is SGHTA, CDR2 FQGNSA. V was pared by 3 bases and J by 5 bases, with 10 bases between. Written as DNA, the CDR3 is TGTGCCAGCAGCTTCTCGGGGGCCGAGACCCAGTACTTC. Translating it yields CASSFSGAETQYF. Drawing the rest from reference TRBV7-2 and TRBJ2-5, the complete variable domain is GAGVSQSPSNKVTEKGKDVELRCDPISGHTALYWYRQSLGQGLEFLIYFQGNSAPDKSGLPSDRFSAERTGGSVSTLTIQRTQQEDSAVYLCASSFSGAETQYFGPGTRLLVL.

The chain joins TRBV20-1 to TRBJ1-2; 7 bases line up with TRBD1. Germline V gives CDR1 DFQATT, CDR2 SNEGSKA (reference sequence). The length of the CDR3 is 11 residues. The junction had 5 bases not matched to a gene; V was cut back by 5 bases and J by 8 bases. The CDR3 is CSAPTGVGYTF. CDR3 nucleotide sequence: TGCAGTGCTCCTACAGGGGTCGGCTACACCTTC.

The chain couples TRBV18 to TRBJ2-6; possibly TRBD2 for D (6 bases). The V end lost 6 bases, the J end lost 0 bases, and 15 bases lay between the germline ends. Per germline, CDR1 KGHSH and CDR2 LQKENI. CDR3 length: 17 amino acids. In nucleotides, the CDR3 is TGTGCCAGCTCCTCTGGGACTCCCGGCTCTGGGGCCAACGTCCTGACTTTC. It specifies CASSSGTPGSGANVLTF.

The CDR3 DNA reads TGTGCCAGCAGTCGCCCCAATTCACCCCTCCACTTT. Protein sequence: CASSRPNSPLHF. The chain employs TRBV28 and TRBJ1-6; no reliable D call. This CDR3 is 12 amino acids long. Trimming removed 5 bases at V and 7 bases at J, with 6 bases between. Germline CDR1 is MDHEN and CDR2 is SYDVKM.

This chain connects TRBV28 to TRBJ2-1; 12 nucleotides align to TRBD2. Per the germline V gene, CDR1 is MDHEN and CDR2 is SYDVKM. The V segment lost 5 bases and the J segment 8 bases; nucleotides outside the gene matches: 4. This CDR3 comprises 14 residues. DNA of the CDR3: TGTGCCAGCAGTCCGGGACTAGCGGGTTATGAGCAGTTCTTC. Translating it yields CASSPGLAGYEQFF.

V gene TRBV5-1 combines with J gene TRBJ2-5; 8 bases map to TRBD2. The ends lost 4 bases at V and 7 bases at J; junction bases unmatched: 12. Germline CDR1 SGHRS, CDR2 YFSETQ. This CDR3 comprises 15 residues. The CDR3 spells CASSRGTSGDGTQYF. In DNA form, the CDR3 reads TGCGCCAGCAGCCGAGGGACTAGTGGGGACGGGACCCAGTACTTC.